One and the same sample provided the 32 T cell receptor beta chains below, sequenced in a study of CD8+ T cells in alopecia areata. Treatment in this sample: oral pan-JAK inhibitor, 5-10 mg twice daily. Reverse transcribed after extraction, RNA yielded cDNA as the sequencing template. Repertoires were generated with immunoSEQ multiplex PCR, while TCRdb's copy carries only in-frame clones and drops some. The top ten clones hold under 2% of a sample with 250,000 to 300,000 clones, 58% of them seen once. The sequences come from CD4+ T cells sorted from blood, collected at week 24, from a patient treated with tofacitinib. The receptor set was obtained from a human donor with alopecia areata.

This clone was recorded only once. The V call is TRBV27, the J call TRBJ1-6; TRBD1 is a possible D gene (6 bases). Germline V CDR1 and CDR2: MNHEY, SMNVEV (reference sequence). V was shortened by 3 bases and J by 7 bases, with 13 bases between the two germline ends. CDR3 length equals 15 residues. CDR3 protein: CASSFRGAGNSPLHF. The CDR3 DNA sequence: TGTGCCAGCAGTTTTCGGGGGGCCGGGAATTCACCCCTCCACTTT.

A few counts support this clone. The V and J genes are TRBV29-1 and TRBJ1-4; D unclear. The CDR3 totals 14 residues. Trimming stripped 6 bases from V and 4 bases from J, with 15 bases between. Germline values: CDR1 SQVTM, CDR2 ANQGSEA. CDR3 DNA: TGCAGCGTCGTACTAACCCGGGTTAATGAAAAACTGTTTTTT. It codes for CSVVLTRVNEKLFF.

The chain is built from TRBV7-2 and TRBJ1-2; D might be TRBD1 (5 bases). Trimming removed 5 bases from V and 4 bases from J, with 14 bases in between. The CDR3 totals 14 residues. Per the germline V gene, CDR1 is SGHTA and CDR2 is FQGNSA. The CDR3: CASSTNRGSYGYTF. CDR3 DNA sequence: TGTGCCAGCAGCACAAATAGGGGTTCCTATGGCTACACCTTC.

The J gene is TRBJ2-1, the V gene TRBV9; perhaps TRBD1 as D (5 bases). The CDR3 runs 13 residues. Trimming removed 0 bases at V and 8 bases at J, with 9 bases between. Germline V gene lookup returns CDR1 SGDLS and CDR2 YYNGEE. CDR3 sequence (DNA): TGTGCCAGCAGCGTAGGGGCAGGGTATGAGCAGTTCTTC. Its translation: CASSVGAGYEQFF.

The chain uses TRBV5-1 and TRBJ2-2, with D possibly matching TRBD2 (6 bases). V was trimmed by 2 bases and J by 5 bases, leaving 13 bases between them. The germline gives CDR1 SGHRS, CDR2 YFSETQ. CDR3 length: 15 residues. CDR3 in DNA: TGCGCCAGCAGCTTAACGGTGGGAGGAACCGGGGAGCTGTTTTTT. It yields the protein CASSLTVGGTGELFF.

The chain is built from TRBV2 and TRBJ2-4; 10 nucleotides align to TRBD1. Germline-derived CDR1 and CDR2 are SNHLY and FYNNEI. The CDR3 contains 19 residues. Trimming at V came to 6 bases and at J to 0 bases, leaving 14 bases not matched to a gene. CDR3 loop: CASSGQGVSTEGAKNIQYF. In DNA, the CDR3 is TGTGCCAGCAGCGGACAGGGGGTTTCGACGGAGGGAGCCAAAAACATTCAGTACTTC.

In DNA form, the CDR3 reads TGCAGCGTGACGTCCGGGCCCCGGTACGATACGCAGTATTTT. Protein: CSVTSGPRYDTQYF. This chain connects TRBV29-1 to TRBJ2-3; the D is unclear. V dropped 6 bases and J dropped 6 bases, with 19 bases sitting between them. There are 14 residues in the CDR3. Germline assignment: CDR1 SQVTM and CDR2 ANQGSEA.

The chain links TRBV4-2 to TRBJ1-4, with D possibly matching TRBD1 (6 bases). Germline V gene lookup returns CDR1 LGHNA and CDR2 YNFKEQ. V was cut by 2 bases and J by 8 bases, with 18 bases left in between. CDR3 length equals 16 residues. This CDR3 reads CASSQPGTPLGEKLFF. Written as DNA, the CDR3 is TGTGCCAGCAGCCAACCCGGGACACCCCTCGGGGAAAAACTGTTTTTT.

The CDR3 DNA is TGTGCCAGCTCAACCCGCCCTTTTGAGACCCAGTACTTC. Translating it yields CASSTRPFETQYF. V is TRBV18 and J is TRBJ2-5; D gene unclear. The CDR3 is 13 amino acids. V was clipped by 5 bases and J by 5 bases, with 12 bases between them. Germline loops: CDR1 KGHSH, CDR2 LQKENI.

The V call is TRBV5-1, the J call TRBJ2-3; D is uncertain. The CDR3 has 11 residues. Germline CDR1 and CDR2: SGHRS and YFSETQ. V was clipped by 1 base and J by 7 bases, with 4 bases between them. The DNA for the CDR3 is TGCGCCAGCAGCTTGTCTTATACGCAGTATTTT. It translates to CASSLSYTQYF.

The chain has TRBV29-1 and TRBJ1-4; D gene unclear. V lost 6 bases and J 0 bases, leaving 11 bases between the germline ends. The CDR3 runs 14 residues. CDR1 SQVTM and CDR2 ANQGSEA come from the germline V gene. Here the CDR3 DNA reads TGCAGCGTCTGGGCCAGAGCAACTAATGAAAAACTGTTTTTT. Translation: CSVWARATNEKLFF.

CDR3 in DNA: TGTGCCAGCAGCACACACGGGGGCCCTCCTAATGAGCAGTTCTTC. Its protein is CASSTHGGPPNEQFF. The gene calls are TRBV5-5 and TRBJ2-1; D might be TRBD1 or TRBD2, each matching 6 bases. V was clipped by 4 bases and J by 7 bases, with 18 bases between them. CDR3 size: 15 residues. CDR1 and CDR2 (germline): SGHKS, YYEKEE (reference sequence).

The genes are TRBV30 and TRBJ2-1; D is possibly TRBD1 (8 bases). Trimming cost V 4 bases and J 4 bases, with 17 bases left between them. Germline V gives CDR1 GTSNPN, CDR2 SVGIG (reference sequence). This CDR3 spans 15 amino acids. The CDR3 loop is CAWNSGTGRYNEQFF. DNA of the CDR3: TGTGCCTGGAACAGCGGGACAGGACGTTACAATGAGCAGTTCTTC.

This chain connects TRBV2 to TRBJ2-7; TRBD1 is a possible D gene (6 bases). V lost 6 bases to trimming and J lost 0 bases, with 12 bases between them. The CDR3 length is 14 residues. Germline CDR1 SNHLY, CDR2 FYNNEI. This CDR3 is CASRAGTLSYEQYF. The CDR3 DNA reads as TGTGCCAGCAGAGCCGGGACACTCTCCTACGAGCAGTACTTC.

The chain employs TRBV4-2 and TRBJ2-6; TRBD1 matches at 8 bases. The CDR3 has 18 residues. In germline, CDR1 is LGHNA, CDR2 YNFKEQ. Germline trimming cut 0 bases from V and 0 bases from J; bases unmatched to any gene: 4. The CDR3 sequence is CASSQDDRGASGANVLTF. CDR3 nucleotides: TGTGCCAGCAGCCAAGATGACAGGGGCGCCTCTGGGGCCAACGTCCTGACTTTC.

CDR3 sequence (DNA): TGTGCCAGCAGCTTAAGGCCCGCGCGCCCGGGTGGCACAGATACGCAGTATTTT. It is translated as CASSLRPARPGGTDTQYF. The chain combines TRBV7-8 with TRBJ2-3; no clear D. Germline loops: CDR1 SGHVS, CDR2 FQNEAQ. The CDR3 is 18 residues long. V lost 2 bases to trimming and J lost 1 base, with 19 bases between them.

The chain is built from TRBV4-1 and TRBJ2-7; 12 bases line up with TRBD2. V shed 3 bases, J shed 5 bases, and the junction held 14 bases outside the gene matches. Germline-derived CDR1 and CDR2 are MGHRA and YSYEKL. This CDR3 contains 18 residues. CDR3 coding DNA: TGCGCCAGCAGCCAGCCCGATGGACTAGCGGGGACAGGGAACGAGCAGTACTTC. Translation gives CASSQPDGLAGTGNEQYF.

The CDR3 DNA reads TGTGCCAGCAGCCATGACAGGTCGGAAAATCAGCCCCAGCATTTT. Encoded protein: CASSHDRSENQPQHF. The chain employs TRBV25-1 and TRBJ1-5; tentative D call: TRBD1 (6 bases). The CDR3 loop spans 15 amino acids. Trimming shortened V by 6 bases and J by 4 bases, and 16 bases separated the two germline ends. Germline CDR1 is MGHDK and CDR2 is SYGVNS.

The chain recombines TRBV7-2 with TRBJ2-5, with D perhaps matching TRBD2 (5 bases). CDR3 length: 13 amino acids. Trimming stripped 6 bases from V and 2 bases from J, with 10 bases between. CDR1 is SGHTA and CDR2 is FQGNSA in the germline V gene. The chain's CDR3 is CASSQPGQETQYF. For the CDR3, the DNA is TGTGCCAGCAGTCAACCGGGACAAGAGACCCAGTACTTC. Full variable domain (rest looked up from reference TRBV7-2 and TRBJ2-5): GAGVSQSPSNKVTEKGKDVELRCDPISGHTALYWYRQSLGQGLEFLIYFQGNSAPDKSGLPSDRFSAERTGGSVSTLTIQRTQQEDSAVYLCASSQPGQETQYFGPGTRLLVL.

This clone was detected only a few times. This chain links TRBV25-1 with TRBJ2-3; 9 bases align to TRBD2. The germline gives CDR1 MGHDK, CDR2 SYGVNS. After removal of 4 bases from V and 3 bases from J, the junction contained 5 bases not matched to a gene. The length of the CDR3 is 15 residues. The CDR3 is CASSGPSGATDTQYF. Written as DNA, the CDR3 is TGTGCCAGCAGTGGTCCTAGCGGGGCGACAGATACGCAGTATTTT.

The V and J genes are TRBV5-6 and TRBJ2-1; TRBD1 might be the D (6 bases). V lost 4 bases to trimming and J lost 4 bases, with 9 bases between them. CDR1 is SGHDT and CDR2 is YYEEEE in the germline V gene. This CDR3 region has 13 residues. Written as DNA, the CDR3 is TGTGCCAGCAGCGTAGGACAGTACAATGAGCAGTTCTTC. Its translation is CASSVGQYNEQFF.

This chain uses TRBV7-2 with TRBJ1-5; 9 nucleotides line up with TRBD1. The trim removed 5 bases at V and 6 bases at J, leaving 5 bases unmatched. The germline V gene has CDR1 SGHTA and CDR2 FQGNSA. The CDR3 loop spans 14 amino acids. CDR3 in DNA: TGTGCCAGCAGCAAAGGGACAGGGCCTCAGCCCCAGCATTTT. As protein: CASSKGTGPQPQHF.

Note on this clone: One junction end does not reproduce the germline sequence, and a read error may be involved. V and J are TRBV7-9 and TRBJ2-7; D unclear. This CDR3 region has 14 residues. Germline lookup yields CDR1 SEHNR and CDR2 FQNEAQ (reference sequence). The CDR3 sequence: CACSLDVGVFEQYF. The CDR3 region has the DNA TGTGCCTGCAGCTTAGATGTAGGTGTCTTCGAGCAGTACTTC.

The chain is built from TRBV27 and TRBJ1-5, with D perhaps matching TRBD1 (5 bases). Trimming removed 5 bases at V and 1 base at J, with 18 bases between. CDR1 is MNHEY, CDR2 SMNVEV, per germline (reference sequence). CDR3 length: 17 amino acids. The CDR3 DNA reads as TGTGCCAGCAGTCCAAAATCCCTCGGGGGGAGCAATCAGCCCCAGCATTTT. Amino acids: CASSPKSLGGSNQPQHF.

The rearrangement joins TRBV7-6 to TRBJ1-6; possible D gene TRBD1, 5 bases. This CDR3 comprises 18 residues. The V end was cut by 4 bases, the J end by 7 bases, with 23 bases between. Germline lookup yields CDR1 SGHVS and CDR2 FNYEAQ. CDR3: CASSWSGVGESGNSPLHF. The CDR3 DNA is TGTGCCAGCAGCTGGAGTGGGGTGGGGGAGTCGGGGAATTCACCCCTCCACTTT.

This clone was counted between two and nine times. The chain couples TRBV29-1 to TRBJ1-5; D call uncertain. Germline V gene sequence: CDR1 SQVTM, CDR2 ANQGSEA. V lost 6 bases and J lost 0, with 12 bases in between. There are 14 residues in the CDR3. The CDR3 sequence is CSVVEVYSNQPQHF. CDR3 nucleotide sequence: TGCAGCGTCGTTGAGGTATATAGCAATCAGCCCCAGCATTTT.

This clone has only a few counts. The chain has TRBV6-6 and TRBJ2-5; 7 bases match TRBD1. The trim removed 5 bases at V and 2 bases at J, leaving 8 bases unmatched. Germline values: CDR1 MNHNY, CDR2 SVGAGI (reference sequence). This CDR3 has 15 residues. The CDR3 DNA reads TGTGCCAGCAGTCCGGGACAGACACTGCAAGAGACCCAGTACTTC. Its protein product is CASSPGQTLQETQYF.

There are a few counts of this clone. The chain uses TRBV6-5 and TRBJ2-7; 7 bases are shared with TRBD1. The V segment lost 4 bases and the J segment 6 bases; nucleotides outside the gene matches: 9. The germline CDR1 and CDR2 sequences are MNHEY and SVGAGI. The CDR3 covers 14 residues. The DNA for the CDR3 is TGTGCCAGCAGTTCCGACCCCACAGGGGTCGAGCAGTACTTC. Encoded protein: CASSSDPTGVEQYF.

A few counts support this clone. The V and J genes are TRBV14 and TRBJ2-3; no definite D call. Trimming left V 4 bases short and J 2 bases short, with 13 bases between. Germline loops: CDR1 SGHDN, CDR2 FVKESK. The CDR3 runs 15 residues. CDR3 coding DNA: TGTGCCAGCAGCCTGCGGTGGCGGCTCACAGATACGCAGTATTTT. This translates into CASSLRWRLTDTQYF.

This clone was recorded only once. This rearrangement joins TRBV4-1 to TRBJ1-5, with D possibly TRBD1 on 6 matching bases. Trimming left V 1 base short and J 5 bases short, with 18 bases between. The CDR3 runs 17 residues. Germline-derived CDR1 and CDR2 are MGHRA and YSYEKL. The CDR3 nucleotides are TGCGCCAGCAGCCAAGTTAAAATGGGGGGCGAAGATCAGCCCCAGCATTTT. Its translation: CASSQVKMGGEDQPQHF.

This chain uses TRBV30 with TRBJ1-1; 9 nucleotides align to TRBD1. The CDR3 covers 11 residues. The V and J ends lost 3 bases and 8 bases, in that order; junction bases with no gene match: 1. Germline V CDR1 and CDR2: GTSNPN, SVGIG (reference sequence). The CDR3, as DNA: TGTGCCTGGAGACAGGGGGCGGAAGCTTTCTTT. This translates into CAWRQGAEAFF.

This clone has just a few counts. This chain connects TRBV28 to TRBJ1-6; D perhaps matches TRBD1 (5 bases). V was shortened by 4 bases and J by 7 bases, with 8 bases between the two germline ends. The CDR3 contains 13 residues. Germline V gene lookup returns CDR1 MDHEN and CDR2 SYDVKM. As DNA, the CDR3 is TGTGCCAGCAGTTCAACAGGAAATTCACCCCTCCACTTT. Translation gives CASSSTGNSPLHF. The complete variable domain, with remaining parts taken from reference TRBV28 and TRBJ1-6, reads DVKVTQSSRYLVKRTGEKVFLECVQDMDHENMFWYRQDPGLGLRLIYFSYDVKMKEKGDIPEGYSVSREKKERFSLILESASTNQTSMYLCASSSTGNSPLHFGNGTRLTVT.